This passage covers 5 T cell receptor beta chains from one sample sequenced in a study of cytomegalovirus exposure and HLA in healthy donors (dated by TCRdb to the late 2010s). The method was the immunoSEQ multiplex PCR assay. The multiplex PCR relied on a mix of 60 forward primers for TCR Vbeta segments and 13 reverse primers for TCR Jbeta segments. TCRdb stores this immuneACCESS table with in-frame sequences only. Part of the clones is absent; in the studies checked, under half of the shortfall reflects unresolved V genes, and no reason is known for the rest. In this sample the table shows roughly 150,000 clones, about 77% of which occur a single time. The top ten constitute 1.3% of the sample. The specimen was PBMCs. The receptors were gathered from a man under 40 in good health and CMV-seronegative.

The chain is built from TRBV6-5 and TRBJ2-7; tentative D call: TRBD2 (5 bases). Trimming removed 2 bases at V and 2 bases at J, with 10 bases between. This CDR3 has 14 residues. Looked up from germline, CDR1 is MNHEY and CDR2 is SVGAGI. The CDR3 nucleotides read TGTGCCAGCAGTTACAACGCGGGTCCCTACGAGCAGTACTTC. Protein product: CASSYNAGPYEQYF.

This rearrangement joins TRBV4-1 to TRBJ2-3, with 8 bases identical to TRBD1. The CDR3 runs 12 residues. In germline, CDR1 is MGHRA, CDR2 YSYEKL. J lost 14 bases, V lost 4 bases, and 8 bases had no gene match. The CDR3 DNA sequence: TGCGCCAGCAGCCCTGGACAGGGAGTACGGTATTTT. This translates into CASSPGQGVRYF.

V is TRBV18 and J is TRBJ1-4; 7 positions match TRBD1. CDR1 KGHSH and CDR2 LQKENI come from the germline V gene. This CDR3 comprises 16 residues. Trimming at V came to 2 bases and at J to 8 bases, leaving 11 bases not matched to a gene. CDR3: CASSPYRDSPGEKLFF. CDR3 in DNA: TGTGCCAGCTCACCATATAGGGACAGCCCGGGGGAAAAACTGTTTTTT.

The chain links TRBV7-9 to TRBJ1-1, with 7 bases that match TRBD1. Germline lookup yields CDR1 SEHNR and CDR2 FQNEAQ (reference sequence). After removal of 5 bases from V and 0 bases from J, the junction contained 3 bases not matched to a gene. This CDR3 is 14 amino acids long. In DNA, the CDR3 is TGTGCCAGCAGCCCAGGACAGGTGAACACTGAAGCTTTCTTT. Protein: CASSPGQVNTEAFF.

This clone was counted only a few times. The V call is TRBV4-3, the J call TRBJ2-1, with D possibly matching TRBD2 (6 bases). Per the germline V gene, CDR1 is LGHNA and CDR2 is YSLEER. The V and J ends lost 2 bases and 3 bases respectively, with 14 bases between them. The length of the CDR3 is 16 residues. In nucleotides, the CDR3 is TGCGCCAGCAGCCAACCCGGGAGAAGTTACTACAATGAGCAGTTCTTC. As protein: CASSQPGRSYYNEQFF.